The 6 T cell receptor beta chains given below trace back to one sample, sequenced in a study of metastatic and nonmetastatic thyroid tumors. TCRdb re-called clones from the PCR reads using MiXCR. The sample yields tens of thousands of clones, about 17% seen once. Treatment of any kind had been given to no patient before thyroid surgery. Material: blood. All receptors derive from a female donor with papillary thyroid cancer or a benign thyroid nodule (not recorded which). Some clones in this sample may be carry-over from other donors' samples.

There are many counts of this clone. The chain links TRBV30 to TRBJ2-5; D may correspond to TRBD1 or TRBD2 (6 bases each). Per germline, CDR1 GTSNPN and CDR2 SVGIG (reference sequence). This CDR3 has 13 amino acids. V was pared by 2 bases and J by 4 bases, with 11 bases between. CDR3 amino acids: CAWSMGGRETQYF. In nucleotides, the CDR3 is TGTGCCTGGAGTATGGGGGGCAGAGAGACCCAGTACTTC.

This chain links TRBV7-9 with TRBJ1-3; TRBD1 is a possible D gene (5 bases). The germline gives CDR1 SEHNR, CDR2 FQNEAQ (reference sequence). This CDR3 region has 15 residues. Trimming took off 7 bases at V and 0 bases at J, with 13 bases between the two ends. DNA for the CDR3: TGTGCCAGCATCCCCCCAGGGTGCTCTGGAAACACCATATATTTT. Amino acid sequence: CASIPPGCSGNTIYF.

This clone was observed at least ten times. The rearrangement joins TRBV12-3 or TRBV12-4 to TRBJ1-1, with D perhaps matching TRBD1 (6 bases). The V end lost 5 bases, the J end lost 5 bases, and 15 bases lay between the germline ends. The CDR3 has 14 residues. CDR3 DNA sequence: TGTGCCAGCAGTAACAGGGTAATAGAGACTGAAGCTTTCTTT. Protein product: CASSNRVIETEAFF.

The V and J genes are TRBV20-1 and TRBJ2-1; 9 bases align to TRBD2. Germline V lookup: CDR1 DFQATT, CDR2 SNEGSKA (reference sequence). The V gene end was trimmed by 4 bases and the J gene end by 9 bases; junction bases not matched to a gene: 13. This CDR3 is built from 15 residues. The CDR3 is CSANLVAGAFPEQFF. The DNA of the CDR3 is TGCAGTGCTAATCTAGTAGCGGGAGCGTTTCCTGAGCAGTTCTTC.

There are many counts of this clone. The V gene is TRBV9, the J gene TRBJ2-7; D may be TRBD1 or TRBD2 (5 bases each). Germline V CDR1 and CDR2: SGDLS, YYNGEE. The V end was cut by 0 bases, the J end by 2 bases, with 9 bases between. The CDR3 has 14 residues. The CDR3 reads CASSVGDGAYEQYF. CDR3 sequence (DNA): TGTGCCAGCAGCGTAGGGGACGGAGCCTACGAGCAGTACTTC.

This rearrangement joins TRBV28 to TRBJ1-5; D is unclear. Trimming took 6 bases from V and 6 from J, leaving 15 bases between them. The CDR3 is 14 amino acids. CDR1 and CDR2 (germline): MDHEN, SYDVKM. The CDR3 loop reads CASSPLPGGQPQHF. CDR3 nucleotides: TGTGCCAGCAGCCCCCTCCCGGGTGGTCAGCCCCAGCATTTT. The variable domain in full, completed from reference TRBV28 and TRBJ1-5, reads DVKVTQSSRYLVKRTGEKVFLECVQDMDHENMFWYRQDPGLGLRLIYFSYDVKMKEKGDIPEGYSVSREKKERFSLILESASTNQTSMYLCASSPLPGGQPQHFGDGTRLSIL.